Included here is one TCR beta chain sequence, with context. Its antigen remains unknown. The data derive from a study of beta chain features in type 1 diabetes. Study overall: There was similarity between patients and healthy donors in age, gender and cell yields. There were 107,917,701 sorted cells examined across all samples.

TCRB transcripts that were expressed got sequenced, as all of the isolated RNA had been reverse transcribed. The method was immunoSEQ multiplex PCR; TCRdb's version includes in-frame clones alone and lacks a portion of them. The data hold around 340,000 clones, with around 20% observed a single time. Study results and caveats: Equally in patients and controls, shorter templates might have been favored by PCR.

Trimming pared 0 bases from V and 6 bases from J, leaving 12 bases between. The CDR3 is 14 residues long. The germline V gene encodes CDR1 SGHTA and CDR2 FQGNSA. This TCR was sampled from a woman younger than 30 in good health. The V and J genes are TRBV7-2 and TRBJ2-7; a weak D match, TRBD1 (5 bases). Sequencing was performed on naive CD4+ T cells from blood. CDR3 sequence: CASSLANVGAEQYF. The CDR3 DNA sequence: TGTGCCAGCAGCTTAGCTAATGTAGGGGCCGAGCAGTACTTC.